This T cell receptor beta chain is drawn from a study of shared clonotypes between healthy human individuals. Produced via immunoSEQ multiplex PCR; TCRdb's table is partial and in-frame only. The sample consists of millions of clones, about 92% of them appearing once. Trimming left V 7 bases short and J 3 bases short, with 15 bases between. From germline, CDR1 is MNHNS and CDR2 SASEGT. The CDR3 consists of 14 residues. The chain uses TRBV6-1 and TRBJ1-1; the D is unclear. Input material: naive CD4+ T cells from PBMCs. Described subset: CD45RA+ positively selected. The source of this sequence is a young man in good health. Some clones in this sample may be carry-over from other donors' samples. The CDR3 sequence: CASTRGGGYTEAFF. CDR3 nucleotides: TGTGCCAGCACACGGGGTGGCGGGTACACTGAAGCTTTCTTT.